The 25 T cell receptor beta chains in this list originate from one sample, sequenced in a study of T cell responses to AZD1222 COVID-19 vaccine. The table came from immunoSEQ multiplex PCR; TCRdb's copy has only in-frame clones and leaves some out. The sample lists under 150,000 clones, nearly 90% occurring once. Sample: peripheral blood, taken 28 days after the second AZD1222 dose. These receptors were taken from an adult who received the AZD1222 COVID-19 vaccine.

The V and J genes are TRBV19 and TRBJ1-5; D not resolved. The germline V and J ends were trimmed by 3 bases and 7 bases, with 13 bases remaining between them. CDR3 length equals 14 residues. The germline V gene has CDR1 LNHDA and CDR2 SQIVND (reference sequence). Here the CDR3 DNA reads TGTGCCAGTAGTATCCGTGAGGGTGAGCAGCCCCAGCATTTT. Encoded protein: CASSIREGEQPQHF.

The chain has TRBV12-3 or TRBV12-4 and TRBJ1-1, with D unclear. The CDR3 runs to 13 residues. V lost 3 bases to trimming and J lost 1 base, with 6 bases between them. CDR3 loop: CASSLQENTEAFF. CDR3 nucleotides: TGTGCCAGCAGTTTGCAGGAGAACACTGAAGCTTTCTTT.

CDR3 loop: CASSPLDTDTQYF. CDR3 nucleotides: TGTGCCAGCAGCCCACTAGACACAGATACGCAGTATTTT. The V gene is TRBV7-9, the J gene TRBJ2-3; D perhaps matches TRBD2 (5 bases). The germline V gene has CDR1 SEHNR and CDR2 FQNEAQ (reference sequence). V lost 5 bases, J lost 2 bases, and 8 bases lay in between. The CDR3 loop spans 13 amino acids.

The chain employs TRBV2 and TRBJ1-3, with a possible D match to TRBD1 (5 bases). V was clipped by 2 bases and J by 0 bases, with 8 bases between them. The CDR3 is 15 amino acids. CDR1 is SNHLY and CDR2 is FYNNEI in the germline V gene. The CDR3 nucleotides read TGTGCCAGCAGTGAAAACAGGCCCTCTGGAAACACCATATATTTT. It encodes CASSENRPSGNTIYF.

In DNA, the CDR3 is TGTGCCAGCAGTTTCGGGGTTCGAATTTCACCCCTCCACTTT. This gives the protein CASSFGVRISPLHF. The chain carries TRBV27 and TRBJ1-6; D is ambiguous. V lost 3 bases and J lost 9, with 12 bases in between. Germline V lookup: CDR1 MNHEY, CDR2 SMNVEV (reference sequence). The CDR3 is 14 residues long.

The chain has TRBV4-3 and TRBJ1-1, with D tentatively TRBD1 (6 bases). The CDR3 totals 15 residues. Trimming stripped 1 base from V and 4 bases from J, with 13 bases between. CDR1 is LGHNA, CDR2 YSLEER, per germline. CDR3 nucleotides: TGCGCCAGCAGCCAAGGAGAACAGGGCGTCACTGAAGCTTTCTTT. Its translation: CASSQGEQGVTEAFF.

A note on this clone: Other nucleotide sequences from this sample produce the same CDR3. The chain couples TRBV3-1 (or the pseudogene TRBV3-2) to TRBJ1-5; TRBD1 is a possible D gene (5 bases). Trimming removed 1 base from V and 2 bases from J, with 6 bases in between. The CDR3 runs 14 residues. The germline V gene encodes CDR1 LGHDT and CDR2 YNNKEL (reference sequence). CDR3 coding DNA: TGTGCCAGCAGCCAAGGGGGGGGCAATCAGCCCCAGCATTTT. It yields the protein CASSQGGGNQPQHF.

The gene calls are TRBV30 and TRBJ1-3; D remains unclear. CDR1 is GTSNPN and CDR2 is SVGIG in the germline V gene (reference sequence). The CDR3 spans 14 residues. The V and J ends lost 4 bases and 0 bases respectively, with 10 bases between them. This chain's CDR3 is CAWNHGPSGNTIYF. CDR3 coding DNA: TGTGCCTGGAACCATGGGCCCTCTGGAAACACCATATATTTT.

The chain joins TRBV18 to TRBJ1-3; D not resolved. V was shortened by 4 bases and J by 0 bases, with 13 bases between the two germline ends. CDR1 is KGHSH, CDR2 LQKENI, per germline. CDR3 size: 16 residues. Written as DNA, the CDR3 is TGTGCCAGCTCACTAGGGCGGATCGACTCTGGAAACACCATATATTTT. This translates into CASSLGRIDSGNTIYF.

The chain combines TRBV20-1 with TRBJ2-7; no firm D call. The germline CDR1 and CDR2 sequences are DFQATT and SNEGSKA (reference sequence). V was clipped by 7 bases and J by 4 bases, with 11 bases between them. This CDR3 spans 11 amino acids. The CDR3 reads CSVQKKYEQYF. The CDR3 bases are TGCAGTGTACAGAAAAAGTACGAGCAGTACTTC.

Here the CDR3 reads CASSFSEGWPNTEAFF. CDR3 nucleotide sequence: TGTGCCAGCAGCTTTTCCGAAGGGTGGCCCAACACTGAAGCTTTCTTT. The chain links TRBV5-8 to TRBJ1-1; D ambiguous. Looked up from germline, CDR1 is SGHTS and CDR2 is YDEGEE. The CDR3 totals 16 residues. V lost 2 bases and J lost 2, with 16 bases in between.

The V and J genes are TRBV24-1 and TRBJ2-3; 9 bases line up with TRBD2. Germline loops: CDR1 KGHDR, CDR2 SFDVKD. V was pared by 4 bases and J by 2 bases, with 6 bases of the junction left unmatched. The CDR3 runs to 16 residues. The CDR3 loop is CATSDSKRGDTDTQYF. The DNA for the CDR3 is TGTGCCACCAGTGACTCAAAGCGGGGGGACACAGATACGCAGTATTTT.

The chain carries TRBV30 and TRBJ1-5; D may be TRBD1 (5 bases). CDR1 GTSNPN and CDR2 SVGIG come from the germline V gene (reference sequence). This CDR3 has 13 residues. V lost 2 bases, J lost 6 bases, and 11 bases lay in between. CDR3 DNA: TGTGCCTGGAGTATAGGACACGGTCAGCCCCAGCATTTT. It codes for CAWSIGHGQPQHF.

J is TRBJ1-1 and V is TRBV9; 9 bases are a match to TRBD1. The ends lost 4 bases at V and 2 bases at J; junction bases unmatched: 12. Germline values: CDR1 SGDLS, CDR2 YYNGEE. The CDR3 is made up of 17 amino acids. CDR3 sequence reads: CASSLPPPGQGNTEAFF. As DNA, the CDR3 is TGTGCCAGCAGCCTACCTCCTCCGGGACAGGGAAACACTGAAGCTTTCTTT.

The rearrangement joins TRBV7-9 to TRBJ2-5; 10 bases line up with TRBD1. The CDR3 consists of 17 residues. Germline lookup yields CDR1 SEHNR and CDR2 FQNEAQ (reference sequence). After removal of 5 bases from V and 1 base from J, the junction contained 10 bases not matched to a gene. DNA of the CDR3: TGTGCCAGCAGCCCCTGGGGGGGACAGGGGACCCAAGAGACCCAGTACTTC. Protein product: CASSPWGGQGTQETQYF.

The chain joins TRBV15 to TRBJ2-7, with D perhaps TRBD2 (6 bases). The CDR3 extends over 17 amino acids. The germline gives CDR1 LNHNV, CDR2 YYDKDF (reference sequence). Trimming removed 0 bases from V and 5 bases from J, with 20 bases in between. The CDR3 region is CATSREAGLASLDEQYF. The CDR3 nucleotides read TGTGCCACCAGCAGAGAGGCGGGGCTAGCGAGCCTGGACGAGCAGTACTTC.

The chain joins TRBV6-5 to TRBJ1-1; D possibly corresponds to TRBD1 (5 bases). Trimming left V 10 bases short and J 6 bases short, with 21 bases between. CDR1 and CDR2 (germline): MNHEY, SVGAGI. The CDR3 is 14 amino acids. The CDR3 DNA reads TGTGCCACCTTACTCCACCAATGGGGCGCTGAAGCTTTCTTT. Residues: CATLLHQWGAEAFF.

This chain joins TRBV5-1 and TRBJ2-7, with TRBD1 matching over 9 bases. CDR3 length: 15 amino acids. CDR1 and CDR2 from the germline V gene are SGHRS and YFSETQ. The ends lost 0 bases at V and 1 base at J; junction bases unmatched: 2. The CDR3 nucleotides read TGCGCCAGCAGCTTGGGTGGGACAGGGTCCTACGAGCAGTACTTC. It codes for CASSLGGTGSYEQYF.

The chain carries TRBV29-1 and TRBJ1-1; D perhaps matches TRBD1 (5 bases). V lost 6 bases and J lost 0, with 8 bases in between. This CDR3 region has 12 residues. CDR1 is SQVTM, CDR2 ANQGSEA, per germline. CDR3 region: CSVKGLNTEAFF. The DNA for the CDR3 is TGCAGCGTAAAGGGGTTGAACACTGAAGCTTTCTTT.

The chain uses TRBV5-1 and TRBJ1-1; TRBD1 might be the D (5 bases). The germline V gene has CDR1 SGHRS and CDR2 YFSETQ. Between the trimmed V and J ends, which lost 0 bases and 2 bases, there was a span of 11 bases. The CDR3 has 15 amino acids. The CDR3 protein is CASSLVPDINTEAFF. The CDR3 DNA sequence: TGCGCCAGCAGCTTGGTTCCGGACATCAACACTGAAGCTTTCTTT.

V gene TRBV7-8 combines with J gene TRBJ1-5; 7 bases match TRBD1. CDR1 and CDR2 from the germline V gene are SGHVS and FQNEAQ. Trimming at V came to 3 bases and at J to 7 bases, leaving 12 bases not matched to a gene. The CDR3 loop spans 16 amino acids. CDR3: CASSFERGQTVQPQHF. DNA of the CDR3: TGTGCCAGCAGCTTCGAGAGGGGACAGACAGTCCAGCCCCAGCATTTT.

The chain recombines TRBV7-9 with TRBJ1-1, with no clear D. This CDR3 region has 11 residues. Germline CDR1 reads SEHNR; CDR2 reads FQNEAQ (reference sequence). V lost 5 bases and J 4 bases, leaving 5 bases between the germline ends. The CDR3 protein is CASSLLTEAFF. CDR3 DNA: TGTGCCAGCAGCCTTCTCACTGAAGCTTTCTTT.

The chain recombines TRBV9 with TRBJ1-2, with D tentatively TRBD1 (5 bases). The germline CDR1 and CDR2 sequences are SGDLS and YYNGEE. V was clipped by 0 bases and J by 4 bases, with 16 bases between them. The CDR3 has 16 residues. The CDR3 DNA follows: TGTGCCAGCAGCGTAGGATCGGCAGGGACGGGCTATGGCTACACCTTC. Residues: CASSVGSAGTGYGYTF.

The chain links TRBV28 to TRBJ1-5; no definite D call. Between the trimmed V and J ends, which lost 8 bases and 0 bases, there was a span of 8 bases. This CDR3 is built from 13 residues. The germline CDR1 and CDR2 sequences are MDHEN and SYDVKM. The CDR3 spells CASGQPSNQPQHF. DNA of the CDR3: TGTGCCAGCGGGCAGCCTAGCAATCAGCCCCAGCATTTT.

V gene TRBV19 combines with J gene TRBJ1-3, with unresolved D. CDR1 LNHDA and CDR2 SQIVND come from the germline V gene (reference sequence). The CDR3 contains 12 residues. V was pared by 6 bases and J by 1 base, with 4 bases between. In DNA form, the CDR3 reads TGTGCCAGTAGGGAATCTGGAAACACCATATATTTT. Protein: CASRESGNTIYF.